This T cell receptor (beta chain) was profiled in a study of T cells in Graves' hyperthyroidism and ophthalmopathy. Amplification of TCR beta CDR3 regions was performed using RNA transcripts as template. The HTBI primer set was used in a first-round RT-PCR of the TCR CDR3. One entry per CDR3 protein, called by TCRdb with MiXCR from the multiplex PCR reads. The table has about 840,000 distinct CDR3 sequences, 35% to 40% seen once. Points from the study as a whole: Most clonotypes that expanded in the thyroid above 0.001 also showed up in blood.

About this clonotype itself: Its specificity is unknown.

Deletions cut 0 bases from V and 1 base from J, with 11 bases between. CDR3 size: 15 residues. Germline V gene sequence: CDR1 SGDLS, CDR2 YYNGEE. The chain carries TRBV9 and TRBJ2-7; D is perhaps TRBD1 (5 bases). The TCR sequence derives from a man younger than 35 with Graves' hyperthyroidism. Material for sequencing was blood. The CDR3 DNA sequence: TGTGCCAGCAGCGTAGCGGGTCCAGGGTCCTACGAGCAGTACTTC. This encodes CASSVAGPGSYEQYF.